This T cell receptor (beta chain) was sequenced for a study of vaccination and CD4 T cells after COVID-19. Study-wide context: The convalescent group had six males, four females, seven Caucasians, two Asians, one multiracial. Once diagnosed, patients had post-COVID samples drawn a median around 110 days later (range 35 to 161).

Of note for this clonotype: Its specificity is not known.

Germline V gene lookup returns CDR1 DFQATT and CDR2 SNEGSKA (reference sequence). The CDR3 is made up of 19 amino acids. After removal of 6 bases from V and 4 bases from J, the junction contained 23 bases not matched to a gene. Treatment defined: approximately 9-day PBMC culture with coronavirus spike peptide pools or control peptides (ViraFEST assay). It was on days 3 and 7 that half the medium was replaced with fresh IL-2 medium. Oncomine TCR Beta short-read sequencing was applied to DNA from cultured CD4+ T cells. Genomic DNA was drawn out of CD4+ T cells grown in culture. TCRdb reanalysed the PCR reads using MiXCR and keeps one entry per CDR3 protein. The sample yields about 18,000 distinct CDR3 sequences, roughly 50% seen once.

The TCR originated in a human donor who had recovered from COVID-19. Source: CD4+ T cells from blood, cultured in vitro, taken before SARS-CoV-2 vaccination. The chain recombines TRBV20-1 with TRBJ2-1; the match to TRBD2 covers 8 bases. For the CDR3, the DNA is TGCAGTGCCAAAACCCCCGGGGGGCGGGGGGCTAAATCTTACAATGAGCAGTTCTTC. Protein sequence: CSAKTPGGRGAKSYNEQFF.